This T cell receptor beta chain comes out of a study of blood T cells in healthy people across ages. Study-level results: No one knew whether donors had CMV, which possibly confounded expanded clonotype changes.

The CDR3 consists of 15 residues. V lost 0 bases and J 0 bases, leaving 6 bases between the germline ends. CDR1 is LGHNA and CDR2 is YSLEER in the germline V gene. Through a sample-barcoded 5' primer and a J-beta primer mix, a second PCR was run for about 6 to 12 cycles. TCRdb used MiXCR to reprocess the 5' RACE reads, holding one entry per CDR3 protein. The sample includes about 830,000 distinct CDR3 sequences, around 62% of them seen just once. About this clonotype itself: What it recognizes is unknown.

The sequence came from a man aged 30 to 39 in good health. This chain uses TRBV4-3 with TRBJ1-5; D uncertain. The sequenced sample consisted of blood. The CDR3 DNA reads TGCGCCAGCAGCCAAGATTTTAGTAGCAATCAGCCCCAGCATTTT. It translates to CASSQDFSSNQPQHF.